The 30 T cell receptor beta chains given below trace back to one sample, sequenced in a study of post-analysis software for immune sequencing data. No antigen is known for these receptors. Incorporated into the TCR beta cDNA libraries were unique molecular identifiers, which served to reduce PCR and sequencing biases. TCRdb reprocessed the PCR reads with MiXCR, giving one entry per CDR3 protein. The sample lists about 620,000 distinct CDR3 sequences, roughly 40% occurring once. General study findings and limits: Included in a set of a handful of TRBV segments more frequent in patients than controls were TRBV5-6, TRBV5-1 and TRBV20-1.

Sequenced input: blood. The origin of the receptors is a girl aged 10 to 17 with multiple sclerosis.

The chain links TRBV29-1 to TRBJ2-5; TRBD1 agrees at 7 bases. CDR1 is SQVTM and CDR2 is ANQGSEA in the germline V gene. After removal of 7 bases from V and 5 bases from J, the junction contained 10 bases not matched to a gene. CDR3 size: 13 residues. CDR3 coding DNA: TGCAGCGACCAACAGGGGCGGAGGGAGACCCAGTACTTC. This translates into CSDQQGRRETQYF.

CDR3 sequence (DNA): TGTGCCACCTCGTACTCTGGGGCCAACGTCCTGACTTTC. Amino acids: CATSYSGANVLTF. The chain recombines TRBV11-2 with TRBJ2-6; no firm D call. Trimming took off 10 bases at V and 0 bases at J, with 7 bases between the two ends. Germline loops: CDR1 SGHAT, CDR2 FQNNGV. The CDR3 is 13 amino acids.

This rearrangement joins TRBV6-2 or TRBV6-3 to TRBJ2-3; maybe TRBD2 (5 bases). The CDR3 spans 16 residues. V was pared by 6 bases and J by 2 bases, with 18 bases between. Germline V CDR1 and CDR2: MNHEY, SVGEGT. CDR3: CASRGVGGLNTDTQYF. DNA of the CDR3: TGTGCCAGCAGGGGAGTCGGAGGACTGAACACAGATACGCAGTATTTT.

The V call is TRBV30, the J call TRBJ2-3; the match to TRBD1 covers 8 bases. Germline CDR1 reads GTSNPN; CDR2 reads SVGIG (reference sequence). The CDR3 sequence is 14 residues long. The V and J ends lost 4 bases and 2 bases, in that order; junction bases with no gene match: 5. CDR3 in DNA: TGTGCCTGGACCAGGGGGCGCCCCACAGATACGCAGTATTTT. Translation: CAWTRGRPTDTQYF.

The chain joins TRBV5-1 to TRBJ2-1; D is tentatively TRBD1 or TRBD2 (6 bases each). Trimming took off 4 bases at V and 4 bases at J, with 15 bases between the two ends. Germline V gives CDR1 SGHRS, CDR2 YFSETQ. The CDR3 extends over 15 amino acids. CDR3 sequence reads: CASSKFEGGYNEQFF. The CDR3 bases are TGCGCCAGCAGCAAGTTTGAGGGGGGATACAATGAGCAGTTCTTC.

The chain combines TRBV29-1 with TRBJ1-4, with D perhaps TRBD1 (5 bases). Germline V gives CDR1 SQVTM, CDR2 ANQGSEA. The CDR3 spans 12 residues. V was pared by 7 bases and J by 7 bases, with 13 bases between. For the CDR3, the DNA is TGCAGCGCCCAAGGGGTGTTTGAAAAACTGTTTTTT. It yields the protein CSAQGVFEKLFF.

J is TRBJ2-7 and V is TRBV5-1, with 9 bases that match TRBD1. Germline values: CDR1 SGHRS, CDR2 YFSETQ. The CDR3 runs 16 residues. J was trimmed by 5 bases and V by 3 bases; bases with no gene match: 12. Written as DNA, the CDR3 is TGCGCCAGCAGCTATACCGTAAGACAGGGGGGCAACGAGCAGTACTTC. Amino acid sequence: CASSYTVRQGGNEQYF.

The rearrangement uses TRBV5-1 and TRBJ2-1, with D perhaps given as TRBD1 or TRBD2 (5 bases each). This CDR3 contains 15 residues. CDR1 is SGHRS and CDR2 is YFSETQ in the germline V gene. The germline V and J ends were trimmed by 0 bases and 5 bases, with 12 bases remaining between them. DNA of the CDR3: TGCGCCAGCAGCTTGGTTCCAGGGACCCACAATGAGCAGTTCTTC. Translating it yields CASSLVPGTHNEQFF. The variable domain in full, with the rest retrieved from reference TRBV5-1 and TRBJ2-1, is KAGVTQTPRYLIKTRGQQVTLSCSPISGHRSVSWYQQTPGQGLQFLFEYFSETQRNKGNFPGRFSGRQFSNSRSEMNVSTLELGDSALYLCASSLVPGTHNEQFFGPGTRLTVL.

J is TRBJ2-1 and V is TRBV12-3 or TRBV12-4; no reliable D call. The CDR3 length is 12 residues. V was trimmed by 4 bases and J by 9 bases, leaving 10 bases between them. The CDR3 region has the DNA TGTGCCAGCAGTTCTCTCCGTGGTGAGCAGTTCTTC. Encoded protein: CASSSLRGEQFF.

The genes are TRBV20-1 and TRBJ1-5, with 8 bases that match TRBD1. The germline V gene has CDR1 DFQATT and CDR2 SNEGSKA (reference sequence). The CDR3 contains 13 residues. Trimming at V came to 4 bases and at J to 7 bases, leaving 6 bases not matched to a gene. As DNA, the CDR3 is TGCAGTGCTATAGGACAGGGCTGGCAGCCCCAGCATTTT. Translated: CSAIGQGWQPQHF.

J is TRBJ2-7 and V is TRBV7-2, with D perhaps matching TRBD2 (5 bases). Germline CDR1 SGHTA, CDR2 FQGNSA. V lost 2 bases, J lost 10 bases, and 12 bases lay in between. CDR3 length: 12 residues. In DNA, the CDR3 is TGTGCCAGCAGCTTAAGACGGGGAGACCAGTACTTC. It encodes CASSLRRGDQYF.

This chain uses TRBV11-2 with TRBJ2-1; D gene ambiguous. V lost 1 base and J lost 5, with 12 bases in between. Looked up from germline, CDR1 is SGHAT and CDR2 is FQNNGV. The CDR3 has 15 amino acids. The CDR3 spells CASSLGLGDHNEQFF. DNA for the CDR3: TGTGCCAGCAGCTTAGGTCTTGGGGATCACAATGAGCAGTTCTTC.

V gene TRBV5-1 combines with J gene TRBJ2-5; D may be TRBD1 (5 bases). The CDR3 extends over 12 amino acids. Trimming removed 7 bases from V and 4 bases from J, with 11 bases in between. In germline, CDR1 is SGHRS, CDR2 YFSETQ. CDR3 protein: CASGANLETQYF. For the CDR3, the DNA is TGCGCCAGCGGGGCCAACTTAGAGACCCAGTACTTC.

This chain connects TRBV21-1 to TRBJ2-3; TRBD2 is the table's D call and was not checked against the DNA. TRBV21-1 is deemed a pseudogene. The CDR3 is 19 amino acids. The CDR3 loop is CARPLILGTSGSSTDTQYF. CDR3 nucleotides: TGTGCCAGACCCCTAATTCTCGGGACTAGCGGGTCTAGCACAGATACGCAGTATTTT.

This clonotype was found a few times. This chain links TRBV5-5 with TRBJ2-5; the match to TRBD2 covers 10 bases. Germline V gene data show CDR1 as SGHKS and CDR2 as YYEKEE (reference sequence). V was pared by 1 base and J by 5 bases, with 8 bases of the junction left unmatched. The CDR3 contains 16 residues. The CDR3 DNA follows: TGTGCCAGCAGCTTGACGTTAGCGGGGGGCGGTGAGACCCAGTACTTC. This sequence encodes CASSLTLAGGGETQYF. The whole variable domain, remainder taken from reference TRBV5-5 and TRBJ2-5, is DAGVTQSPTHLIKTRGQQVTLRCSPISGHKSVSWYQQVLGQGPQFIFQYYEKEERGRGNFPDRFSARQFPNYSSELNVNALLLGDSALYLCASSLTLAGGGETQYFGPGTRLLVL.

This chain uses TRBV20-1 with TRBJ1-5; D possibly corresponds to TRBD1 (5 bases). CDR3 size: 19 residues. CDR1 and CDR2 from the germline V gene are DFQATT and SNEGSKA (reference sequence). Trimming left V 2 bases short and J 0 bases short, with 23 bases between. In DNA, the CDR3 is TGCAGTGCTAGAACTGGGGGGGACGGGCGACTTTATAGCAATCAGCCCCAGCATTTT. Its protein is CSARTGGDGRLYSNQPQHF.

This sequence joins TRBV27 and TRBJ1-1; tentatively, D is TRBD1 (5 bases). The CDR3 covers 15 residues. Per germline, CDR1 MNHEY and CDR2 SMNVEV (reference sequence). The ends were cut back, 4 bases at V and 1 base at J, with 13 bases in the middle. The CDR3 bases are TGTGCCAGCAGTTGGGACTTGACGGGGAACACTGAAGCTTTCTTT. Residues: CASSWDLTGNTEAFF.

The CDR3 coding sequence is TGCGCCAGCAGCCAAGAATTGTCGATGAGCGCCTCAAAAGCCCAGTACTTC. This encodes CASSQELSMSASKAQYF. The J gene is TRBJ2-4, the V gene TRBV4-1; D remains unclear. V was trimmed by 0 bases and J by 13 bases, leaving 25 bases between them. The germline gives CDR1 MGHRA, CDR2 YSYEKL. CDR3 size: 17 residues.

This clonotype was detected only a few times. The gene calls are TRBV4-2 and TRBJ2-3, with 8 bases matching TRBD2. Germline V lookup: CDR1 LGHNA, CDR2 YNFKEQ. This CDR3 has 13 residues. V lost 4 bases, J lost 6 bases, and 3 bases stayed unmatched. The CDR3 DNA follows: TGTGCCAGCAGCCCCGGACTAGCTGATACGCAGTATTTT. Residues: CASSPGLADTQYF.

CDR3 amino acids: CASSPEGAYEQYF. In DNA form, the CDR3 reads TGCGCCAGCAGCCCGGAGGGGGCCTACGAGCAGTACTTC. The rearrangement links TRBV5-1 to TRBJ2-7; D possibly matches TRBD1 or TRBD2 (6 bases each). The germline CDR1 and CDR2 sequences are SGHRS and YFSETQ. CDR3 size: 13 residues. V was cut by 4 bases and J by 2 bases, with 10 bases left in between.

A single count supports this clonotype. The rearrangement links TRBV10-3 to TRBJ2-7; the D is unclear. Trimming took 3 bases from V and 3 from J, leaving 12 bases between them. The CDR3 totals 14 residues. Per the germline V gene, CDR1 is ENHRY and CDR2 is SYGVKD. This chain's CDR3 is CAISDFGRDYEQYF. DNA of the CDR3: TGTGCCATCAGTGACTTCGGCAGAGACTACGAGCAGTACTTC.

The V gene is TRBV11-3, the J gene TRBJ2-1; TRBD1 agrees at 9 bases. CDR1 and CDR2 (germline): SGHNT, YENEEA. V shed 5 bases, J shed 8 bases, and the junction held 16 bases outside the gene matches. The CDR3 has 17 amino acids. Here the CDR3 DNA reads TGTGCCAGCAGCCCCCCCCCGGGACAGGGAAATATAGATGAGCAGTTCTTC. As protein: CASSPPPGQGNIDEQFF.

J is TRBJ2-7 and V is TRBV10-3, with D unclear. Trimming left V 6 bases short and J 5 bases short, with 20 bases between. Looked up from germline, CDR1 is ENHRY and CDR2 is SYGVKD. The CDR3 totals 15 residues. The CDR3 DNA follows: TGTGCCATCAGGGATCAGGTCGTAGGCTCTAACGAGCAGTACTTC. Translating it yields CAIRDQVVGSNEQYF.

This clonotype was observed a few times. V gene TRBV29-1 combines with J gene TRBJ2-3; 7 positions agree with TRBD1. V dropped 1 base and J dropped 3; count of bases not matched to a gene: 7. This CDR3 is 15 amino acids long. Germline lookup yields CDR1 SQVTM and CDR2 ANQGSEA. CDR3 region: CSVEGGDRVTDTQYF. CDR3 coding DNA: TGCAGCGTTGAAGGAGGCGACAGGGTGACAGATACGCAGTATTTT.

This clonotype was seen once. This chain uses TRBV25-1 with TRBJ1-4; no clear D gene. V lost 7 bases, J lost 8 bases, and 14 bases lay in between. The CDR3 is made up of 13 amino acids. Germline V gene sequence: CDR1 MGHDK, CDR2 SYGVNS. CDR3 loop: CASTGNSWEKLFF. In nucleotides, the CDR3 is TGTGCCAGCACCGGGAACTCCTGGGAAAAACTGTTTTTT.

This clonotype turned up a few times. J is TRBJ2-1 and V is TRBV4-2; TRBD1 or TRBD2 may be the D gene (5 bases each). The CDR3 is 16 residues long. The germline V gene has CDR1 LGHNA and CDR2 YNFKEQ. Trimming cost V 4 bases and J 2 bases, with 15 bases left between them. The CDR3: CASSRDRDLTYNEQFF. In nucleotides, the CDR3 is TGTGCCAGCAGCCGAGACCGGGACCTGACCTACAATGAGCAGTTCTTC.

The chain combines TRBV3-1 with TRBJ2-4; no clear D gene. CDR3 length: 14 residues. Germline lookup yields CDR1 LGHDT and CDR2 YNNKEL (reference sequence). The V gene lost 3 bases and the J gene lost 1 base, with 7 bases spanning the gap. CDR3 sequence: CASSHVGAKNIQYF. The CDR3 DNA follows: TGTGCCAGCAGCCACGTGGGGGCCAAAAACATTCAGTACTTC.

This clonotype has just a few counts. J is TRBJ2-5 and V is TRBV5-1; possibly TRBD2 for D (5 bases). The CDR3 consists of 15 residues. Germline V gives CDR1 SGHRS, CDR2 YFSETQ. Trimming took off 0 bases at V and 2 bases at J, with 11 bases between the two ends. This chain's CDR3 is CASSLGHGGQETQYF. The DNA of the CDR3 is TGCGCCAGCAGCTTGGGACATGGAGGTCAAGAGACCCAGTACTTC.

This chain connects TRBV20-1 to TRBJ1-4; D might be TRBD1 (5 bases). The germline gives CDR1 DFQATT, CDR2 SNEGSKA (reference sequence). The CDR3 totals 14 residues. Trimming cost V 3 bases and J 2 bases, with 10 bases left between them. The CDR3 reads CSASEDTTNEKLFF. Written as DNA, the CDR3 is TGCAGTGCTAGCGAGGACACGACTAATGAAAAACTGTTTTTT.

Points on this clonotype: The germline gene is not matched at one end of the junction; a read error may be the cause. The rearrangement uses TRBV27 and TRBJ2-4; D is possibly TRBD1 or TRBD2 (5 bases each). In germline, CDR1 is MNHEY, CDR2 SMNVEV (reference sequence). The CDR3 spans 15 residues. The CDR3 here is CASSPPGLGRYEQYF. The CDR3 DNA reads TGTGCCAGCAGTCCGCCAGGGCTGGGACGCTACGAGCAGTATTTC.